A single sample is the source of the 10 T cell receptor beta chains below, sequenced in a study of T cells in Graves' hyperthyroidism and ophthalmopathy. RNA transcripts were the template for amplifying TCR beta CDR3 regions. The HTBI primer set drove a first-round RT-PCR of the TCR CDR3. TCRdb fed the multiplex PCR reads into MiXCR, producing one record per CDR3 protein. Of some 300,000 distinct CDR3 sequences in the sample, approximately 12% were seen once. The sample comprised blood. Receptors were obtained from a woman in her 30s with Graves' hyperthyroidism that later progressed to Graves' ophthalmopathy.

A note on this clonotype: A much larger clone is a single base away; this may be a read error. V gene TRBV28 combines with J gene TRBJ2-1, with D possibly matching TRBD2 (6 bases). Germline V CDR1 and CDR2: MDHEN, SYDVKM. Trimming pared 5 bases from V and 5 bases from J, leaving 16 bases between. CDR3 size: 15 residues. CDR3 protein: CASSGRLWEDNEQFF. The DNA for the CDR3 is TGTGCCAGCAGTGGGCGTCTCTGGGAGGACAATGAGCAGTTCTTC.

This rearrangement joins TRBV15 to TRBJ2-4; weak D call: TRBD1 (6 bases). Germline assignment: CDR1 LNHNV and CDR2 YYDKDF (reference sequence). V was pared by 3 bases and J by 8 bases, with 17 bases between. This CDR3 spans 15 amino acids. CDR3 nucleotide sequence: TGTGCCACCAGCAGGGACAGTCTCGGGGCGTACATTCAGTACTTC. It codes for CATSRDSLGAYIQYF.

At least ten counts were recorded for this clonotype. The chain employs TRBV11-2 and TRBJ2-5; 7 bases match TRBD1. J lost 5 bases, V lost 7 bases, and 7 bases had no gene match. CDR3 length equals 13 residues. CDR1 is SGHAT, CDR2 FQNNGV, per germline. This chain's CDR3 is CASTKTGYETQYF. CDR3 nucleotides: TGTGCCAGCACCAAGACAGGGTACGAGACCCAGTACTTC.

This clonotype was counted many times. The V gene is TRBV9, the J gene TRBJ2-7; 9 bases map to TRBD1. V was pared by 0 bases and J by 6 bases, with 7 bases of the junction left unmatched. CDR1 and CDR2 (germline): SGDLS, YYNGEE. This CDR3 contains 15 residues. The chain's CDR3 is CASSVGGDRASEQYF. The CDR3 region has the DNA TGTGCCAGCAGCGTAGGCGGGGACAGGGCTTCCGAGCAGTACTTC.

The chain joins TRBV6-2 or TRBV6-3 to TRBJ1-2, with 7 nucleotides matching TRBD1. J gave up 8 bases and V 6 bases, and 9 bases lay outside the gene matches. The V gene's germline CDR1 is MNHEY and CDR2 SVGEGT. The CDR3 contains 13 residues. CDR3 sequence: CASRLQGRSGYTF. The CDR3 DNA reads TGTGCCAGCAGATTACAGGGGAGGTCGGGCTACACCTTC.

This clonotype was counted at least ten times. CDR3 region: CASSLAVPGQYNSNQPQHF. DNA for the CDR3: TGTGCCAGCAGCTTAGCAGTACCGGGACAGTACAATAGCAATCAGCCCCAGCATTTT. The rearrangement uses TRBV7-8 and TRBJ1-5; 7 positions agree with TRBD1. The CDR3 contains 19 residues. CDR1 is SGHVS, CDR2 FQNEAQ, per germline. V lost 0 bases, J lost 0 bases, and 11 bases stayed unmatched.

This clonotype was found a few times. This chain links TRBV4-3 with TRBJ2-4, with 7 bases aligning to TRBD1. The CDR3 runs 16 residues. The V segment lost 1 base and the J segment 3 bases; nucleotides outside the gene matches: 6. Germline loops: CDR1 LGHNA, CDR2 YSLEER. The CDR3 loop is CASSQALRDSKNIQYF. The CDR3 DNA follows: TGCGCCAGCAGCCAAGCCCTCCGGGACAGCAAAAACATTCAGTACTTC.

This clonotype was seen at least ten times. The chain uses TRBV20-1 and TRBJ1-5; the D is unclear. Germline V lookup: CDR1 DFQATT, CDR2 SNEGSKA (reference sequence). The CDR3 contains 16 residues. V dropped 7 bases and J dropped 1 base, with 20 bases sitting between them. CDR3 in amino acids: CSVPQVGFSSNQPQHF. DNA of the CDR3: TGCAGTGTCCCCCAGGTGGGGTTTTCCAGCAATCAGCCCCAGCATTTT.

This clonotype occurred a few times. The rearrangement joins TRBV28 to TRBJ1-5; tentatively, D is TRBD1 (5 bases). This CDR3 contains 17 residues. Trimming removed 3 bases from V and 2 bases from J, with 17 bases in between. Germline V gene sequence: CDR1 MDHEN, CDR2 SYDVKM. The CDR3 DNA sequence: TGTGCCAGCAGTTTCTCGGGACCTAAATGGGGCAATCAGCCCCAGCATTTT. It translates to CASSFSGPKWGNQPQHF.

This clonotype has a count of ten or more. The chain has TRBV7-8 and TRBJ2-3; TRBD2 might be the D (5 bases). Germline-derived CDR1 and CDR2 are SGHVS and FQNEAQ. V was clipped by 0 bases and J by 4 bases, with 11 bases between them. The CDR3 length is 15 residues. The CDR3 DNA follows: TGTGCCAGCAGCTTAGCGAACGGGGAGCCAGATACGCAGTATTTT. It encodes CASSLANGEPDTQYF. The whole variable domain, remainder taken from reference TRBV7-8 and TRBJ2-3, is GAGVSQSPRYKVAKRGQDVALRCDPISGHVSLFWYQQALGQGPEFLTYFQNEAQLDKSGLPSDRFFAERPEGSVSTLKIQRTQQEDSAVYLCASSLANGEPDTQYFGPGTRLTVL.